These 27 T cell receptor beta chains were sequenced from one sample in a study of regulatory T cells in long-lasting Graves disease. Construction of the TCR beta libraries employed iRepertoire HTBI primers in conjunction with Arm-PCR of CDR3 regions. MiXCR was run by TCRdb on the multiplex PCR reads, yielding one entry per CDR3 protein. This table holds over 300,000 distinct CDR3 sequences, around 19% found once. The time point: persistent/refractory GD, antithyroid drugs over 5 years with positive TRAb. RNA from PBMCs was the source of the TCR library. This sample comprised peripheral blood mononuclear cells (PBMCs), obtained when the disease was refractory, from a patient treated with antithyroid drugs. The origin of the receptors is a female donor with Graves disease.

The chain recombines TRBV4-3 with TRBJ1-4, with D maybe TRBD1 (6 bases). The CDR3 totals 16 residues. V was shortened by 6 bases and J by 4 bases, with 18 bases between the two germline ends. Germline-derived CDR1 and CDR2 are LGHNA and YSLEER. CDR3: CASRQSPGGGNEKLFF. The CDR3 nucleotides are TGCGCCAGCAGACAAAGCCCCGGGGGCGGTAATGAAAAACTGTTTTTT.

This clonotype was seen a few times. The V call is TRBV19, the J call TRBJ2-7, with D possibly matching TRBD2 (6 bases). V lost 3 bases and J 2 bases, leaving 11 bases between the germline ends. CDR3 length: 14 amino acids. Germline CDR1 LNHDA, CDR2 SQIVND (reference sequence). CDR3 residues: CASSMDSGPYEQYF. The CDR3 nucleotides are TGTGCCAGTAGTATGGATAGCGGACCCTACGAGCAGTACTTC.

The table lists this clonotype with many counts. The V call is TRBV10-3, the J call TRBJ2-7; 9 bases are shared with TRBD1. CDR1 is ENHRY and CDR2 is SYGVKD in the germline V gene. The trim removed 5 bases at V and 3 bases at J, leaving 8 bases unmatched. The CDR3 runs to 15 residues. CDR3 sequence: CAISYSGTGLYEQYF. In DNA form, the CDR3 reads TGTGCCATCAGTTACTCCGGGACAGGGCTCTACGAGCAGTACTTC.

This rearrangement joins TRBV11-2 to TRBJ2-3; D perhaps matches TRBD2 (5 bases). The CDR3 sequence is 14 residues long. The germline V gene encodes CDR1 SGHAT and CDR2 FQNNGV. Trimming left V 5 bases short and J 2 bases short, with 11 bases between. For the CDR3, the DNA is TGTGCCAGCAGCCTCTCCGGGGACACAGATACGCAGTATTTT. It codes for CASSLSGDTDTQYF.

As regards this clonotype: Germline and junction disagree at one end, which may indicate a read error. The V call is TRBV7-9, the J call TRBJ1-1; possible D gene TRBD1, 6 bases. Looked up from germline, CDR1 is SEHNR and CDR2 is FQNEAQ (reference sequence). CDR3 length: 13 residues. CDR3 sequence reads: CANSSRGGTEAFF. For the CDR3, the DNA is TGTGCCAACAGCTCGCGAGGGGGCACTGAAGCTTTCTTT. Variable domain in full (rest from reference TRBV7-9 and TRBJ1-1): DTGVSQNPRHKITKRGQNVTFRCDPISEHNRLYWYRQTLGQGPEFLTYFQNEAQLEKSRLLSDRFSAERPKGSFSTLEIQRTEQGDSAMYLCANSSRGGTEAFFGQGTRLTVV.

The table lists this clonotype with a few counts. This sequence joins TRBV4-1 and TRBJ1-5; 8 bases align to TRBD1. The CDR3 length is 17 residues. The trim removed 4 bases at V and 7 bases at J, leaving 15 bases unmatched. Germline lookup yields CDR1 MGHRA and CDR2 YSYEKL. The CDR3 DNA is TGCGCCAGCAGCCGGGACGTGCCCGGGACAGGAGGCCAGCCCCAGCATTTT. It yields the protein CASSRDVPGTGGQPQHF.

This chain connects TRBV7-9 to TRBJ2-6, with 7 bases matching TRBD1. Trimming removed 3 bases from V and 2 bases from J; junction bases left unmatched: 4. The germline V gene has CDR1 SEHNR and CDR2 FQNEAQ (reference sequence). This CDR3 contains 16 residues. CDR3 bases: TGTGCCAGCAGCTTGGGACAGCTTACTGGGGCCAACGTCCTGACTTTC. The encoded protein is CASSLGQLTGANVLTF. Using reference TRBV7-9 and TRBJ2-6 for the parts outside the CDR3, the full variable domain is DTGVSQNPRHKITKRGQNVTFRCDPISEHNRLYWYRQTLGQGPEFLTYFQNEAQLEKSRLLSDRFSAERPKGSFSTLEIQRTEQGDSAMYLCASSLGQLTGANVLTFGAGSRLTVL.

This clonotype was observed a few times. This sequence joins TRBV18 and TRBJ2-7; D is uncertain. V lost 0 bases and J lost 2, with 8 bases in between. CDR3 length: 14 residues. The germline V gene encodes CDR1 KGHSH and CDR2 LQKENI. CDR3 in amino acids: CASSPPAATYEQYF. CDR3 in DNA: TGTGCCAGCTCACCACCGGCAGCAACCTACGAGCAGTACTTC. Supplemented by reference TRBV18 and TRBJ2-7, the full variable domain reads NAGVMQNPRHLVRRRGQEARLRCSPMKGHSHVYWYRQLPEEGLKFMVYLQKENIIDESGMPKERFSAEFPKEGPSILRIQQVVRGDSAAYFCASSPPAATYEQYFGPGTRLTVT.

V is TRBV19 and J is TRBJ2-7; D remains ambiguous. The germline CDR1 and CDR2 sequences are LNHDA and SQIVND (reference sequence). The V end lost 4 bases, the J end lost 3 bases, and 10 bases lay between the germline ends. The CDR3 runs to 13 residues. CDR3 residues: CASSTDPNYEQYF. CDR3 nucleotides: TGTGCCAGTAGTACCGATCCTAACTACGAGCAGTACTTC.

This clonotype turned up a few times. The CDR3 region is CASSPSGGLETQYF. The CDR3 DNA follows: TGCGCCAGCAGCCCTAGCGGGGGGCTAGAGACCCAGTACTTC. V is TRBV4-1 and J is TRBJ2-5; 11 positions match TRBD2. The CDR3 length is 14 residues. V trimming: 4 bases; J trimming: 4 bases; junction bases outside the gene matches: 2. From germline, CDR1 is MGHRA and CDR2 YSYEKL.

In this sample, this clonotype turned up a few times. CDR3 DNA: TGTGCCAGCAGCCCACTGGGGACTAACACAGATACGCAGTATTTT. This encodes CASSPLGTNTDTQYF. This sequence joins TRBV7-3 and TRBJ2-3, with TRBD2 matching over 7 bases. CDR1 and CDR2 from the germline V gene are SGHTA and FQGTGA. With 5 bases clipped from V and 2 bases from J, the junction kept 7 bases outside the gene matches. The CDR3 contains 15 residues.

The chain couples TRBV15 to TRBJ1-2; D not resolved. The CDR3 totals 13 residues. Trimming stripped 5 bases from V and 12 bases from J, with 19 bases between. CDR1 is LNHNV and CDR2 is YYDKDF in the germline V gene (reference sequence). The CDR3 nucleotides are TGTGCCACCAGCCCGCGGACGGAGGGAGGCAACACCTTC. The encoded protein is CATSPRTEGGNTF.

The chain couples TRBV4-1 to TRBJ1-6; 7 bases match TRBD1. CDR3 length: 15 amino acids. From germline, CDR1 is MGHRA and CDR2 YSYEKL. The V gene end was trimmed by 1 base and the J gene end by 9 bases; junction bases not matched to a gene: 6. CDR3 loop: CASSQAPGGSSPLHF. As DNA, the CDR3 is TGCGCCAGCAGCCAAGCCCCAGGGGGAAGTTCACCCCTCCACTTT.

This clonotype occurred many times. J is TRBJ2-7 and V is TRBV6-5; 8 bases are shared with TRBD1. CDR1 and CDR2 from the germline V gene are MNHEY and SVGAGI. J was trimmed by 3 bases and V by 4 bases; bases with no gene match: 2. CDR3 length: 13 residues. DNA of the CDR3: TGTGCCAGCAGTTCGGGACAGGTCTACGAGCAGTACTTC. Protein sequence: CASSSGQVYEQYF.

This clonotype was picked up many times. V is TRBV7-2 and J is TRBJ1-5; D is ambiguous. V was pared by 1 base and J by 4 bases, with 11 bases between. CDR3 length: 15 amino acids. Germline V gene data show CDR1 as SGHTA and CDR2 as FQGNSA. CDR3: CASSLGSAFNQPQHF. CDR3 in DNA: TGTGCCAGCAGCTTAGGGTCGGCCTTTAATCAGCCCCAGCATTTT.

The chain recombines TRBV30 with TRBJ2-3, with 7 positions matching TRBD1. Germline V CDR1 and CDR2: GTSNPN, SVGIG (reference sequence). The CDR3 has 13 residues. V trimming: 0 bases; J trimming: 6 bases; junction bases outside the gene matches: 3. Written as DNA, the CDR3 is TGTGCCTGGAGTGTATACAGGGGTGATACGCAGTATTTT. It translates to CAWSVYRGDTQYF. Together with reference TRBV30 and TRBJ2-3, the CDR3 gives the full variable domain: SQTIHQWPATLVQPVGSPLSLECTVEGTSNPNLYWYRQAAGRGLQLLFYSVGIGQISSEVPQNLSASRPQDRQFILSSKKLLLSDSGFYLCAWSVYRGDTQYFGPGTRLTVL.

The genes are TRBV20-1 and TRBJ2-7; 10 nucleotides line up with TRBD2. This CDR3 has 17 residues. Trimming took 2 bases from V and 2 from J; bases not matched to a gene: 12. Germline V gene sequence: CDR1 DFQATT, CDR2 SNEGSKA (reference sequence). This chain's CDR3 is CSARPGTSAEIPYEQYF. The CDR3 nucleotides read TGCAGTGCTAGACCCGGGACTAGCGCGGAGATTCCCTACGAGCAGTACTTC.

The chain is built from TRBV12-3 or TRBV12-4 and TRBJ2-1, with 10 bases identical to TRBD1. V lost 6 bases to trimming and J lost 10 bases; unmatched junction nucleotides: 12. The CDR3 sequence is 15 residues long. CDR3 residues: CASRWRQGATGEQFF. CDR3 sequence (DNA): TGTGCCAGCAGATGGAGACAGGGGGCGACTGGCGAGCAGTTCTTC.

The table lists this clonotype with many counts. This rearrangement joins TRBV10-3 to TRBJ1-2; possibly TRBD1 for D (5 bases). The CDR3 runs to 14 residues. With 5 bases removed from V and 5 bases from J, the gap between germline ends came to 15 bases. Per the germline V gene, CDR1 is ENHRY and CDR2 is SYGVKD. CDR3 residues: CAISPRDPPYGYTF. The CDR3 DNA sequence: TGTGCCATCAGTCCCAGGGACCCCCCTTATGGCTACACCTTC.

This clonotype was detected many times. This sequence joins TRBV3-1 and TRBJ2-2; 7 bases match TRBD2. This CDR3 contains 16 residues. The trim removed 0 bases at V and 6 bases at J, leaving 7 bases unmatched. Germline assignment: CDR1 LGHDT and CDR2 YNNKEL (reference sequence). This CDR3 reads CASSQDVPGRAGELFF. The CDR3 DNA reads TGTGCCAGCAGCCAAGATGTGCCAGGGAGGGCCGGGGAGCTGTTTTTT.

This clonotype was recorded at least ten times. The V and J genes are TRBV27 and TRBJ2-7, with 7 nucleotides matching TRBD1. Germline V gives CDR1 MNHEY, CDR2 SMNVEV (reference sequence). V was clipped by 5 bases and J by 1 base; unmatched bases: 8. The CDR3 loop spans 15 amino acids. Here the CDR3 reads CASSQYSTGSYEQYF. CDR3 DNA sequence: TGTGCCAGCAGTCAATATTCGACAGGGTCCTACGAGCAGTACTTC.

V gene TRBV14 combines with J gene TRBJ2-4; possible D gene TRBD2, 6 bases. Trimming removed 0 bases at V and 1 base at J, with 10 bases between. Germline CDR1 and CDR2: SGHDN and FVKESK. The CDR3 is 16 amino acids. Here the CDR3 DNA reads TGTGCCAGCAGCCAAGATAAGGGACTTGCCAAAAACATTCAGTACTTC. Its translation: CASSQDKGLAKNIQYF.

V usage is TRBV2 and J usage is TRBJ2-7; 8 nucleotides align to TRBD1. CDR3 length equals 16 residues. Germline CDR1 SNHLY, CDR2 FYNNEI. V lost 6 bases and J lost 2; bases outside the gene matches: 12. The CDR3 region is CASSAPRTGPTYEQYF. Here the CDR3 DNA reads TGTGCCAGCAGCGCACCCCGGACAGGGCCCACCTACGAGCAGTACTTC.

The rearrangement links TRBV7-9 to TRBJ2-7, with no clear D. V dropped 1 base and J dropped 1 base, with 11 bases sitting between them. This CDR3 has 15 residues. Germline V gene data show CDR1 as SEHNR and CDR2 as FQNEAQ (reference sequence). Written as DNA, the CDR3 is TGTGCCAGCAGCTTAGGTCCGCCCATGTCCTACGAGCAGTACTTC. This sequence encodes CASSLGPPMSYEQYF.

The rearrangement links TRBV6-2 or TRBV6-3 to TRBJ2-2; D might be TRBD2 (7 bases). The CDR3 runs 15 residues. V lost 7 bases, J lost 0 bases, and 12 bases lay in between. Germline V gene data show CDR1 as MNHEY and CDR2 as SVGEGT. The CDR3 loop reads CASTPGGANTGELFF. The DNA of the CDR3 is TGTGCCAGCACTCCGGGGGGCGCGAACACCGGGGAGCTGTTTTTT.

This clonotype was seen a few times. The chain's CDR3 is CAWSPRDKRWTEAFF. In DNA form, the CDR3 reads TGTGCCTGGAGTCCGAGGGACAAGCGTTGGACTGAAGCTTTCTTT. The V and J genes are TRBV30 and TRBJ1-1; the D gene is possibly TRBD1 (6 bases). Looked up from germline, CDR1 is GTSNPN and CDR2 is SVGIG (reference sequence). With 2 bases removed from V and 5 bases from J, the gap between germline ends came to 18 bases. The CDR3 runs to 15 residues.

This clonotype was seen only a few times. The chain employs TRBV7-6 and TRBJ2-7, with 7 bases fitting TRBD1. V shed 4 bases and J 4 bases; nucleotides not matched to a gene: 7. Germline assignment: CDR1 SGHVS and CDR2 FNYEAQ. The CDR3 extends over 14 amino acids. The CDR3 spells CASSSPGQTYEQYF. CDR3 sequence (DNA): TGTGCCAGCAGCTCCCCGGGACAGACGTACGAGCAGTACTTC.